The rows below give T cell receptor beta chains drawn from one sample of a study of blood T cell repertoires in COVID-19. Repertoires were generated with immunoSEQ multiplex PCR, while TCRdb's copy carries only in-frame clones and drops some. Among around 200,000 clones listed, about 90% were seen once. Sequenced sample: PBMCs or T cells enriched from blood (not recorded which). Receptor source: a man aged 25 to 45 who had recovered from COVID-19. CDR3s include the opening cysteine and the closing phenylalanine or tryptophan. A D gene is named only where the DNA matches it firmly. For some rows the clone size is stated as once, few or many, or as a class when expanded; others skip it.

.,TRBJ1-2,TRBV3-1/TRBV3-2,.,CASSQGQSDGYTF,TGTGCCAGCAGCCAAGGACAGTCCGATGGCTACACCTTC
.,TRBJ2-7,TRBV5-1,TRBD2,CASSLAGGSSGPYEQYF,TGCGCCAGCAGCTTGGCCGGGGGTTCTAGCGGGCCCTACGAGCAGTACTTC
.,TRBJ2-5,TRBV9,.,CASSADPSRVRGETQYF,TGTGCCAGCAGCGCAGACCCATCCCGGGTAAGGGGAGAGACCCAGTACTTC
.,TRBJ1-3,TRBV2,.,CASSGTGLSGNTIYF,TGTGCCAGCAGTGGAACAGGCCTCTCTGGAAACACCATATATTTT
.,TRBJ2-7,TRBV11-2,.,CASSLAPEDSYEQYF,TGTGCCAGCAGCTTAGCTCCTGAGGACTCCTACGAGCAGTACTTC
once,TRBJ2-1,TRBV7-9,TRBD2,CASSLWTSGKPYNEQFF,TGTGCCAGCAGCTTATGGACTAGCGGGAAACCTTACAATGAGCAGTTCTTC
many,TRBJ2-7,TRBV10-3,TRBD1,CAISVWGQSTYEQYF,TGTGCCATCAGTGTATGGGGACAGTCGACCTACGAGCAGTACTTC
.,TRBJ1-1,TRBV19,TRBD1,CASSAYRGRVTEAFF,TGTGCCAGTAGTGCATACAGGGGGCGGGTTACTGAAGCTTTCTTT
.,TRBJ2-6,TRBV5-1,TRBD1,CASSRPGQDSGANVLTF,TGCGCCAGCAGCCGACCGGGACAGGACTCTGGGGCCAACGTCCTGACTTTC
.,TRBJ2-5,TRBV19,.,CASSIAFGGIQETQYF,TGTGCCAGTAGTATAGCGTTCGGGGGAATACAAGAGACCCAGTACTTC
.,TRBJ2-2,TRBV4-2,TRBD2,CASSQVTSGGFNTGELFF,TGTGCCAGCAGCCAGGTGACTAGCGGGGGGTTTAACACCGGGGAGCTGTTTTTT
.,TRBJ2-1,TRBV12-5,TRBD1,CASGPTTGGEQFF,TGTGCTAGTGGTCCGACTACAGGGGGTGAGCAGTTCTTC
.,TRBJ2-7,TRBV6-2/TRBV6-3,TRBD2,CASSRTSGNSYEQYF,TGTGCCAGCAGTCGGACTAGCGGGAACTCCTACGAGCAGTACTTC
.,TRBJ2-2,TRBV13,TRBD1,CASSLTGPNTGELFF,TGTGCCAGCAGCTTGACAGGGCCGAACACCGGGGAGCTGTTTTTT
.,TRBJ2-7,TRBV27,TRBD2,CASSPGLAGVRASSYEQYF,TGTGCCAGCAGTCCGGGACTAGCGGGAGTTAGGGCGTCGTCCTACGAGCAGTACTTC
few,TRBJ2-7,TRBV6-2/TRBV6-3,.,CASSYLPGAYEQYF,TGTGCCAGCAGTTACCTCCCGGGGGCCTACGAGCAGTACTTC
.,TRBJ2-5,TRBV4-2,.,CASSQYTGKSIQETQYF,TGTGCCAGCAGCCAATATACAGGGAAATCAATTCAAGAGACCCAGTACTTC
.,TRBJ1-2,TRBV28,.,CASSGLTGDATANYGYTF,TGTGCCAGCAGCGGCCTTACGGGGGACGCAACAGCTAACTATGGCTACACCTTC
.,TRBJ1-6,TRBV7-9,TRBD1,CASSATGLHNSPLHF,TGTGCCAGCAGCGCGACAGGGTTGCATAATTCACCCCTCCACTTT
.,TRBJ1-5,TRBV4-1,.,CASSQEGGAQPQHF,TGCGCCAGCAGCCAAGAGGGGGGGGCTCAGCCCCAGCATTTT
.,TRBJ2-5,TRBV4-3,TRBD1,CASSQDGTDQETQYF,TGCGCCAGCAGCCAAGATGGGACAGACCAAGAGACCCAGTACTTC
.,TRBJ1-1,TRBV7-8,.,CASSFLRRRGTEAFF,TGTGCCAGCAGCTTTTTAAGGAGAAGGGGCACTGAAGCTTTCTTT
.,TRBJ1-2,TRBV21-1,.,CASSSSHQGVGDYGYTF,TGTGCCAGCAGCTCATCACACCAGGGGGTGGGTGACTATGGCTACACCTTC
.,TRBJ2-7,TRBV3-1/TRBV3-2,TRBD1,CASSHAGTGIDEQYF,TGTGCCAGCAGCCACGCCGGGACAGGGATCGACGAGCAGTACTTC
.,TRBJ2-7,TRBV11-2,TRBD2,CASSLAARGESYEQYF,TGTGCCAGCAGCTTAGCGGCGCGGGGGGAATCCTACGAGCAGTACTTC
.,TRBJ1-2,TRBV6-6,TRBD1,CASSYSIGGGYGYTF,TGTGCCAGCAGTTACTCGATAGGGGGCGGATATGGCTACACCTTC
.,TRBJ2-1,TRBV7-9,.,CASRTRASRPRGNEQFF,TGTGCCAGCAGAACACGGGCTAGCAGGCCCCGGGGCAATGAGCAGTTCTTC
.,TRBJ1-1,TRBV19,.,CASSIKGGSKRNTEAFF,TGTGCCAGTAGTATTAAGGGAGGTAGCAAAAGGAACACTGAAGCTTTCTTT
.,TRBJ2-1,TRBV9,.,CASSVAGGIYNEQFF,TGTGCCAGCAGCGTAGCAGGGGGGATCTACAATGAGCAGTTCTTC
.,TRBJ2-5,TRBV5-4,TRBD1,CASRRDRGRETQYF,TGTGCCAGCAGGAGAGACAGGGGGCGAGAGACCCAGTACTTC
.,TRBJ2-2,TRBV19,TRBD1,CASSMMGTGVTGELFF,TGTGCCAGTAGTATGATGGGGACAGGGGTAACCGGGGAGCTGTTTTTT
.,TRBJ2-1,TRBV5-1,.,CASSLAAISYNEQFF,TGCGCCAGCAGCTTAGCGGCAATCTCCTACAATGAGCAGTTCTTC
.,TRBJ2-7,TRBV4-3,TRBD1,CASSRGTGGVYEQYF,TGCGCCAGCAGCCGTGGGACAGGGGGCGTCTACGAGCAGTACTTC
.,TRBJ1-2,TRBV5-5,TRBD1,CASSPRSRGRLGYGYTF,TGTGCCAGCAGCCCTAGGAGCAGGGGGCGCCTAGGCTATGGCTACACCTTC
once,TRBJ2-1,TRBV27,TRBD2,CASTMGTSGGNEQFF,TGTGCCAGCACCATGGGGACTAGCGGTGGAAATGAGCAGTTCTTC
once,TRBJ1-3,TRBV25-1,TRBD1,CASSEVTGTGRNTIYF,TGTGCCAGCAGTGAAGTGACCGGGACAGGGCGAAACACCATATATTTT
.,TRBJ1-3,TRBV21-1,.,CASSKGQSSGNTIYF,TGTGCCAGCAGCAAAGGACAGTCCTCTGGAAACACCATATATTTT
.,TRBJ2-7,TRBV19,TRBD2,CASSSGGYEQYF,TGTGCCAGTAGTAGCGGGGGATACGAGCAGTACTTC
.,TRBJ2-7,TRBV6-2/TRBV6-3,TRBD1,CASSGGQGLEQYF,TGTGCCAGCAGCGGGGGACAGGGTCTTGAGCAGTACTTC
.,TRBJ2-7,TRBV30,.,CAWTAGHHSYEQYF,TGTGCCTGGACCGCAGGACACCACTCCTACGAGCAGTACTTC
.,TRBJ1-5,TRBV18,.,CASSPLAGSNQPQHF,TGTGCCAGCTCACCATTGGCAGGAAGCAATCAGCCCCAGCATTTT
.,TRBJ2-5,TRBV4-1,.,CASSPWRGETQYF,TGCGCCAGCAGCCCATGGAGGGGCGAGACCCAGTACTTC
.,TRBJ2-7,TRBV5-4,TRBD1,CASSFPRQGAREQYF,TGTGCCAGCAGCTTCCCCAGACAGGGGGCAAGGGAGCAGTACTTC
.,TRBJ2-7,TRBV9,TRBD2,CASSVDGRAVEQYF,TGTGCCAGCAGCGTAGACGGGAGGGCCGTCGAGCAGTACTTC
.,TRBJ2-3,TRBV29-1,TRBD2,CSIEGASGRLGTQYF,TGCAGCATCGAGGGGGCTAGCGGGAGGTTGGGTACGCAGTATTTT
.,TRBJ2-7,TRBV6-4,TRBD1,CASSVGQGSSYEQYF,TGTGCCAGCAGTGTCGGACAGGGAAGCTCCTACGAGCAGTACTTC
.,TRBJ2-1,TRBV5-4,TRBD2,CASSGTSGGAFNEQFF,TGTGCCAGCAGCGGGACTAGCGGGGGGGCTTTTAATGAGCAGTTCTTC
.,TRBJ1-6,TRBV21-1,.,CASSHPSGNSPLHF,TGTGCCAGCAGCCACCCCTCCGGGAATTCACCCCTCCACTTT
.,TRBJ2-7,TRBV6-5,TRBD1,CASRGQAYYEQYF,TGTGCCAGCAGAGGACAGGCCTACTACGAGCAGTACTTC